The following is a T cell receptor (beta chain) sequence with its context. The V and J ends lost 1 base and 0 bases respectively, with 19 bases between them. Looked up from germline, CDR1 is SGHAT and CDR2 is FQNNGV. This CDR3 is built from 19 residues. The sample belongs to a study of cytomegalovirus exposure and HLA in healthy donors. This PCR relied on a set of 60 Vbeta primers and 13 Jbeta primers. Data came from immunoSEQ multiplex PCR; TCRdb stores just in-frame clones and leaves some out. Of 180,000 or so clones in the sample, around 80% were seen once. The sequence derives from a woman aged 25 to 39 in good health and CMV-seropositive. V is TRBV11-2 and J is TRBJ2-1; TRBD2 is a possible D gene (7 bases). The specimen sequenced was PBMCs. CDR3 DNA: TGTGCCAGCAGCTTAGCCTTCCGGCGGGGGCTGAGCTCCTACAATGAGCAGTTCTTC. Residues: CASSLAFRRGLSSYNEQFF.